Below, 17 T cell receptor beta chains from the same sample are listed, as sequenced in a study of T cell clonality in common variable immunodeficiency. Overall study findings and caveats: In common variable immunodeficiency, TCR beta chains reportedly carried fewer deletions and N-nucleotide insertions.

Antigen specificity for these receptors is unknown. Generated by immunoSEQ multiplex PCR, the TCRdb table keeps only in-frame clones and is missing some. Found here are about 26,000 clones, no singletons; the ten largest cover 24%. The sequencing input was peripheral blood mononuclear cells. The receptors were gathered from a human donor with common variable immunodeficiency.

This clone was found a few times. The missing CDR3 end, 3 residues past where the read stops, is filled in from the germline J gene. V and J are TRBV7-2 and TRBJ2-3, with D perhaps TRBD2 (7 bases). Germline V gene lookup returns CDR1 SGHTA and CDR2 FQGNSA. Trimming pared 0 bases from V and 3 bases from J, leaving 19 bases between. CDR3 size: 18 residues. The CDR3 DNA, read in part, is TGTGCCAGCAGCTTAGCGCTTAGGGGGGGCCAGGATACAGATACG. Protein: CASSLALRGGQDTDT. The full CDR3 reads CASSLALRGGQDTDTQYF.

In its sample, this clone was seen a few times. The CDR3 is cut off 3 residues early in the read; its end comes from the germline J gene. The chain uses TRBV4-2 and TRBJ2-5; 8 bases agree with TRBD1. This CDR3 has 15 amino acids. J was trimmed by 4 bases and V by 0 bases; bases with no gene match: 4. Germline-derived CDR1 and CDR2 are LGHNA and YNFKEQ. CDR3 residues: CASSQDPGQGETQYF. CDR3 DNA, as far as it was read: TGTGCCAGCAGCCAAGACCCTGGACAGGGAGAGACC.

This clone was detected only a few times. The sequence runs out 3 residues before the end of the CDR3; the remainder is reconstructed from the germline J gene. The rearrangement uses TRBV20-1 and TRBJ2-1; 16 bases are a match to TRBD2. CDR1 and CDR2 (germline): DFQATT, SNEGSKA (reference sequence). V shed 5 bases and J 4 bases; nucleotides not matched to a gene: 5. The CDR3 consists of 16 residues. CDR3 DNA, as far as it was read: TGCAGTGCTCTCAGGGGACTAGCGGGAGGGTACAATGAG. Protein product: CSALRGLAGGYNE. The whole CDR3 region reads CSALRGLAGGYNEQFF.

At least ten counts were recorded for this clone. Read coverage stops 3 residues before the CDR3 terminus; the germline J gene supplies the remainder. The chain joins TRBV19 to TRBJ1-5; weak D call: TRBD1 (5 bases). The ends were cut back, 5 bases at V and 3 bases at J, with 14 bases in the middle. The germline V gene has CDR1 LNHDA and CDR2 SQIVND (reference sequence). The CDR3 is 15 residues long. The covered CDR3 bases are TGTGCCAGTAGTCTAAACAGGAACTCCAATCAGCCC. Its protein is CASSLNRNSNQP. The full CDR3 protein reads CASSLNRNSNQPQHF. Together with reference TRBV19 and TRBJ1-5, the CDR3 gives the full variable domain: DGGITQSPKYLFRKEGQNVTLSCEQNLNHDAMYWYRQDPGQGLRLIYYSQIVNDFQKGDIAEGYSVSREKKESFPLTVTSAQKNPTAFYLCASSLNRNSNQPQHFGDGTRLSIL.

This clone was seen many times. Read data end 3 residues before the CDR3 end; the end is taken from the germline J gene. The rearrangement links TRBV7-9 to TRBJ1-2; 7 bases line up with TRBD1. V lost 7 bases and J lost 0; bases outside the gene matches: 2. The CDR3 sequence is 13 residues long. Germline values: CDR1 SEHNR, CDR2 FQNEAQ (reference sequence). CDR3 DNA (partial): TGTGCCAGCAATAGGGGGCCTAACTATGGC. This codes for CASNRGPNYG. The full-length CDR3 reads as CASNRGPNYGYTF.

This clone was recorded at least ten times. The CDR3 bases that were read are TGTGCCAGCAGTACTTTTTACGAG. It yields the protein CASSTFYE. The CDR3 reads in full as CASSTFYEQYF. The V gene is TRBV2, the J gene TRBJ2-7; no clear D. The sequenced fragment ends 3 residues before the CDR3 boundary, so the rest is inferred from the germline J gene. The germline V gene encodes CDR1 SNHLY and CDR2 FYNNEI. There are 11 residues in the CDR3. The V gene lost 5 bases and the J gene lost 4 bases, with 6 bases spanning the gap.

This clone has a count of ten or more. CDR3 region: CASSPSQGLGNTEAFF. Partial CDR3 DNA: TGTGCCAGCTCACCCTCCCAGGGACTGGGAAACACTGAA. The chain is built from TRBV18 and TRBJ1-1, with D possibly being TRBD1 (5 bases). Coverage ceases 3 residues before the CDR3 finishes, and the germline J gene fills in the end. Per germline, CDR1 KGHSH and CDR2 LQKENI. The CDR3 has 16 amino acids. V was cut by 3 bases and J by 2 bases, with 16 bases left in between.

Here the CDR3 reads CSARDHPGRQGNTEAFF. Partial CDR3 DNA: TGCAGTGCTAGAGATCATCCCGGTAGACAGGGGAACACTGAA. The genes are TRBV20-1 and TRBJ1-1, with 7 positions matching TRBD1. The CDR3 end is not reached by the read, which stops 3 residues before it; the germline J gene fills it in. In germline, CDR1 is DFQATT, CDR2 SNEGSKA (reference sequence). CDR3 length equals 17 residues. The V segment lost 0 bases and the J segment 1 base; nucleotides outside the gene matches: 11.

There are many counts of this clone. The sequence runs out 3 residues before the end of the CDR3; the remainder is reconstructed from the germline J gene. V and J are TRBV20-1 and TRBJ2-6, with TRBD2 matching 7 bases. The CDR3 sequence is 18 residues long. V was pared by 3 bases and J by 1 base, with 12 bases of the junction left unmatched. Looked up from germline, CDR1 is DFQATT and CDR2 is SNEGSKA (reference sequence). The sequenced CDR3 bases are TGCAGTGCTAGTGCTGCGGGGGTTGGGTATTCTGGGGCCAACGTC. Protein: CSASAAGVGYSGANV. In full, the CDR3 is CSASAAGVGYSGANVLTF.

This clone was counted many times. The read terminates 3 residues before the CDR3 end, so the remaining end is supplied by the germline J gene. The rearrangement uses TRBV5-1 and TRBJ1-4; D possibly corresponds to TRBD1 (5 bases). The CDR3 sequence is 16 residues long. CDR1 is SGHRS, CDR2 YFSETQ, per germline. V was trimmed by 1 base and J by 0 bases, leaving 10 bases between them. The covered CDR3 bases are TGCGCCAGCAGCTTGACAGGAATTGCAACTAATGAAAAA. As protein: CASSLTGIATNEK. The whole CDR3 region reads CASSLTGIATNEKLFF.

This clone was picked up many times. Read data end 3 residues before the CDR3 end; the end is taken from the germline J gene. The rearrangement links TRBV6-1 to TRBJ2-5, with no clear D. The CDR3 contains 14 residues. With 3 bases removed from V and 1 base from J, the gap between germline ends came to 9 bases. The germline V gene has CDR1 MNHNS and CDR2 SASEGT. The CDR3 region is CASSDRVGQETQYF. The part of the CDR3 DNA that was read is TGTGCCAGCAGTGACCGGGTGGGCCAAGAGACC.

This clone turned up a few times. At one of its ends the junction is not consistent with the germline gene, which may arise from a read error. The DNA ends 3 residues before the CDR3 does, and the rest of the CDR3 is filled in from the germline J gene. V is TRBV18 and J is TRBJ2-7; weak D call: TRBD1 (5 bases). Germline CDR1 reads KGHSH; CDR2 reads LQKENI. The CDR3 covers 13 residues. The part of the CDR3 DNA that was read is TGTGCCAGCGCACCAGATGGGGCATACGAG. It translates to CASAPDGAYE. The whole CDR3 protein is CASAPDGAYEQYF.

Points on this clone: The CDR3 extends 3 residues past the end of the read, so its final part is completed from the germline J gene. This chain joins TRBV6-2 or TRBV6-3 and TRBJ1-2; maybe TRBD1 (5 bases). Germline V gene sequence: CDR1 MNHEY, CDR2 SVGEGT. The CDR3 sequence is 13 residues long. The V and J ends lost 7 bases and 2 bases respectively, with 11 bases between them. CDR3 sequence reads: CASTRQRNYGYTF. The DNA read from the CDR3 is TGTGCCAGCACACGACAGAGAAACTATGGC.

This clone was seen repeatedly, ten times or more. The sequence runs out 3 residues before the end of the CDR3; the remainder is reconstructed from the germline J gene. The genes are TRBV28 and TRBJ1-1; no firm D call. Germline-derived CDR1 and CDR2 are MDHEN and SYDVKM. The CDR3 consists of 12 residues. V dropped 4 bases and J dropped 4 bases, with 7 bases sitting between them. This chain's CDR3 is CASSSRGTEAFF. The CDR3 bases that were read are TGTGCCAGCAGTTCCCGGGGCACTGAA.

This clone showed up many times. The chain's CDR3 is CASRKAGGLGEQFF. The DNA read from the CDR3 is TGTGCCAGCAGAAAAGCGGGAGGGTTGGGTGAG. The genes are TRBV7-9 and TRBJ2-1; 10 nucleotides line up with TRBD2. Read sequence stops 3 residues before the CDR3 end, and the germline J gene provides the missing end. Germline V gene sequence: CDR1 SEHNR, CDR2 FQNEAQ (reference sequence). The V gene end was trimmed by 6 bases and the J gene end by 9 bases; junction bases not matched to a gene: 8. This CDR3 region has 14 residues.

The table lists this clone with many counts. The DNA ends 3 residues before the CDR3 does, and the rest of the CDR3 is filled in from the germline J gene. The gene calls are TRBV7-9 and TRBJ2-3; 7 bases agree with TRBD1. The ends lost 8 bases at V and 3 bases at J; junction bases unmatched: 5. The CDR3 spans 13 residues. Per germline, CDR1 SEHNR and CDR2 FQNEAQ (reference sequence). CDR3 amino acids: CASGKQGTDTQYF. CDR3 bases read: TGTGCCAGCGGGAAACAGGGGACAGATACG.

This clone was picked up many times. The read ends 3 residues before the CDR3 terminus; that terminus is restored from the germline J gene. The gene calls are TRBV6-2 or TRBV6-3 and TRBJ2-2, with D perhaps TRBD2 (5 bases). The CDR3 has 15 residues. The V end lost 6 bases, the J end lost 3 bases, and 14 bases lay between the germline ends. Germline values: CDR1 MNHEY, CDR2 SVGEGT. The sequenced CDR3 bases are TGTGCCAGCAGCTTAGTTGGACTCTACACCGGGGAG. Protein sequence: CASSLVGLYTGE. The whole CDR3 region reads CASSLVGLYTGELFF.